The 30 T cell receptor beta chains presented below share a single source sample, sequenced in a study of response to subunit inactivated influenza vaccine. TCRdb called the RT-PCR reads again in MiXCR, with one record for every CDR3 protein. The sample includes roughly 650,000 distinct CDR3 sequences, 12% to 15% seen only once; the top ten take less than 8.5%. The material sequenced was PBMCs from blood, taken 14 to 15 days before vaccination. Receptors originate from a man aged 50-59 years who received an inactivated influenza vaccine.

The chain's CDR3 is CASSPEPVAGGYNEQFF. The CDR3 DNA is TGCGCCAGCAGCCCCGAACCCGTAGCGGGGGGTTACAATGAGCAGTTCTTC. The V gene is TRBV5-1, the J gene TRBJ2-1; 10 nucleotides agree with TRBD2. CDR1 and CDR2 (germline): SGHRS, YFSETQ. Trimming cost V 4 bases and J 4 bases; bases outside gene matches: 11. The CDR3 is 17 residues long.

This clonotype was seen a single time. The V gene is TRBV7-3, the J gene TRBJ2-7, with TRBD2 matching over 7 bases. J was trimmed by 6 bases and V by 1 base; bases with no gene match: 12. This CDR3 region has 16 residues. CDR1 and CDR2 (germline): SGHTA, FQGTGA. CDR3 sequence reads: CASSLNGSGGSAEQYF. CDR3 in DNA: TGTGCCAGCAGCTTAAATGGTAGCGGCGGGAGCGCCGAGCAGTACTTC.

This clonotype appeared many times. This rearrangement joins TRBV25-1 to TRBJ1-5; TRBD1 agrees at 7 bases. The germline gives CDR1 MGHDK, CDR2 SYGVNS. Unmatched junction bases numbered 8, after V lost 1 base and J lost 5 bases. The length of the CDR3 is 16 residues. DNA for the CDR3: TGTGCCAGCAGTGAATCCGGCAGGGGGAGAGATCAGCCCCAGCATTTT. Amino acids: CASSESGRGRDQPQHF.

The chain recombines TRBV7-2 with TRBJ2-5; D not resolved. V lost 11 bases and J lost 0, with 10 bases in between. The CDR3 spans 12 residues. CDR1 and CDR2 from the germline V gene are SGHTA and FQGNSA. CDR3 region: CASAVYQETQYF. The CDR3, as DNA: TGTGCCTCGGCGGTGTACCAAGAGACCCAGTACTTC.

This clonotype turned up a few times. V gene TRBV28 combines with J gene TRBJ1-1, with 7 positions matching TRBD1. The CDR3 runs 15 residues. Germline V CDR1 and CDR2: MDHEN, SYDVKM. The V segment lost 2 bases and the J segment 6 bases; nucleotides outside the gene matches: 9. The DNA of the CDR3 is TGTGCCAGCAGTTTAATATCCAGGGGGTTATCTGAAGCTTTCTTT. Translated, it gives CASSLISRGLSEAFF.

This clonotype has more than one count but fewer than ten. The chain combines TRBV20-1 with TRBJ2-1; TRBD2 matches at 12 bases. Losses at the gene ends were 0 bases for V and 9 bases for J; bases not matched to a gene: 9. Looked up from germline, CDR1 is DFQATT and CDR2 is SNEGSKA (reference sequence). The CDR3 contains 16 residues. In DNA form, the CDR3 reads TGCAGTGCTAGAGATCCGGTACTAGCGGGAGGAAGTGAGCAGTTCTTC. Its translation is CSARDPVLAGGSEQFF.

This clonotype was observed a few times. The rearrangement links TRBV7-2 to TRBJ1-6, with no clear D. This CDR3 is built from 15 residues. CDR1 and CDR2 (germline): SGHTA, FQGNSA. Trimming pared 5 bases from V and 7 bases from J, leaving 15 bases between. The CDR3 nucleotides are TGTGCCAGCAGCCTTGGGAACGTGAGGAATTCACCCCTCCACTTT. Protein: CASSLGNVRNSPLHF. The whole variable domain, remainder taken from reference TRBV7-2 and TRBJ1-6, is GAGVSQSPSNKVTEKGKDVELRCDPISGHTALYWYRQSLGQGLEFLIYFQGNSAPDKSGLPSDRFSAERTGGSVSTLTIQRTQQEDSAVYLCASSLGNVRNSPLHFGNGTRLTVT.

V and J are TRBV28 and TRBJ2-5, with 8 bases that match TRBD1. The germline gives CDR1 MDHEN, CDR2 SYDVKM. The CDR3 has 16 residues. After removal of 6 bases from V and 0 bases from J, the junction contained 9 bases not matched to a gene. This CDR3 is CASSPLGQADQETQYF. In DNA form, the CDR3 reads TGTGCCAGCAGCCCACTGGGACAGGCGGACCAAGAGACCCAGTACTTC.

This sequence joins TRBV27 and TRBJ1-2, with 7 bases aligning to TRBD1. In germline, CDR1 is MNHEY, CDR2 SMNVEV (reference sequence). CDR3 length equals 14 residues. The junction had 4 bases not matched to a gene; V was cut back by 2 bases and J by 4 bases. The CDR3 loop reads CASSLQGVGYGYTF. CDR3 in DNA: TGTGCCAGCAGTTTACAGGGGGTCGGCTATGGCTACACCTTC.

The chain links TRBV6-5 to TRBJ2-2, with D perhaps matching TRBD1 (5 bases). This CDR3 comprises 17 residues. CDR1 is MNHEY, CDR2 SVGAGI, per germline. V lost 0 bases and J 7 bases, leaving 18 bases between the germline ends. The CDR3 protein is CASSYSRARHDSGELFF. The CDR3 region has the DNA TGTGCCAGCAGTTACTCCAGGGCCCGGCATGATAGCGGGGAGCTGTTTTTT.

There are many counts of this clonotype. This sequence joins TRBV14 and TRBJ2-4, with 10 bases matching TRBD1. The CDR3 spans 13 residues. CDR1 and CDR2 (germline): SGHDN, FVKESK. The V gene end was trimmed by 4 bases and the J gene end by 9 bases; junction bases not matched to a gene: 3. This CDR3 is CASSLWDRGIQYF. CDR3 nucleotide sequence: TGTGCCAGCAGCCTTTGGGACAGGGGCATTCAGTACTTC.

This chain joins TRBV7-9 and TRBJ2-2; 12 bases agree with TRBD2. There are 15 residues in the CDR3. Germline V gene data show CDR1 as SEHNR and CDR2 as FQNEAQ (reference sequence). Losses at the gene ends were 5 bases for V and 6 bases for J; bases not matched to a gene: 4. This chain's CDR3 is CASSPPSGRAGELFF. DNA for the CDR3: TGTGCCAGCAGCCCCCCTAGCGGGAGGGCCGGGGAGCTGTTTTTT.

This clonotype occurred a few times. The V and J genes are TRBV3-1 and TRBJ1-3; D call uncertain. This CDR3 is 12 amino acids long. The V end was cut by 10 bases, the J end by 3 bases, with 10 bases between. The germline gives CDR1 LGHDT, CDR2 YNNKEL (reference sequence). The CDR3 region has the DNA TGTGCCACCAACTCGAATGGAAACACCATATATTTT. It codes for CATNSNGNTIYF.

Points on this clonotype: One end of the junction is discordant with germline, which a read error may explain. V and J are TRBV20-1 and TRBJ2-3; perhaps TRBD2 as D (7 bases). The germline gives CDR1 DFQATT, CDR2 SNEGSKA (reference sequence). The length of the CDR3 is 16 residues. CDR3 sequence: CCASYGGPSSTDTQYF. The CDR3 DNA sequence: TGCTGTGCTAGTTACGGGGGGCCTTCTAGCACAGATACGCAGTATTTT.

This clonotype is medium-sized by share. The chain uses TRBV7-2 and TRBJ2-3, with 7 bases fitting TRBD2. With 1 base clipped from V and 4 bases from J, the junction kept 2 bases outside the gene matches. The CDR3 is 14 amino acids. CDR1 SGHTA and CDR2 FQGNSA come from the germline V gene. The CDR3 loop reads CASSLGGGADTQYF. In DNA form, the CDR3 reads TGTGCCAGCAGCTTAGGTGGGGGGGCAGATACGCAGTATTTT.

This clonotype came up many times. V usage is TRBV20-1 and J usage is TRBJ1-6; D gene uncertain. CDR3 length: 16 amino acids. V shed 0 bases and J shed 0 bases, with 9 bases lying between them. Germline CDR1 and CDR2: DFQATT and SNEGSKA (reference sequence). The CDR3 region is CSAREIQASYNSPLHF. CDR3 sequence (DNA): TGCAGTGCTAGAGAGATCCAGGCCTCCTATAATTCACCCCTCCACTTT.

This clonotype was seen repeatedly, ten times or more. The chain recombines TRBV12-3 or TRBV12-4 with TRBJ2-2; no clear D gene. This CDR3 is 13 amino acids long. Between the trimmed V and J ends, which lost 1 base and 6 bases, there was a span of 6 bases. Written as DNA, the CDR3 is TGTGCCAGCAGTTTAGGTCAGGCCGGGGAGCTGTTTTTT. This codes for CASSLGQAGELFF.

Concerning this clonotype itself: Possible read error: a much larger clone is one base away. CDR3 in DNA: TGCAGTGCCCCGGGACAGGGGATCACTGAAGCTTTCTTT. Encoded protein: CSAPGQGITEAFF. The chain couples TRBV20-1 to TRBJ1-1, with 10 bases that match TRBD1. Germline CDR1 and CDR2: DFQATT and SNEGSKA (reference sequence). V trimming: 6 bases; J trimming: 4 bases; junction bases outside the gene matches: 5. There are 13 residues in the CDR3.

This clonotype was recorded a few times. V usage is TRBV10-3 and J usage is TRBJ1-5, with a weak D call TRBD1 (6 bases). The germline V and J ends were trimmed by 5 bases and 8 bases, with 13 bases remaining between them. This CDR3 has 13 amino acids. Germline V CDR1 and CDR2: ENHRY, SYGVKD. The CDR3 is CAISYTGSEPQHF. For the CDR3, the DNA is TGTGCCATCAGTTACACAGGGAGCGAGCCCCAGCATTTT.

The chain uses TRBV7-8 and TRBJ1-2, with D possibly TRBD1 on 6 matching bases. Trimming removed 0 bases at V and 4 bases at J, with 21 bases between. Germline values: CDR1 SGHVS, CDR2 FQNEAQ. This CDR3 spans 18 amino acids. The CDR3 sequence: CASSLAQDSTLLIYGYTF. Written as DNA, the CDR3 is TGTGCCAGCAGCTTAGCCCAGGACAGTACCCTCTTAATCTATGGCTACACCTTC.

The V call is TRBV12-3 or TRBV12-4, the J call TRBJ2-7, with 10 bases matching TRBD1. V lost 2 bases, J lost 4 bases, and 5 bases stayed unmatched. The CDR3 has 15 amino acids. CDR3 loop: CASSLSGQGIYEQYF. The CDR3 DNA reads TGTGCCAGCAGTTTATCGGGACAGGGGATTTACGAGCAGTACTTC.

This clonotype has more than one count but fewer than ten. The gene calls are TRBV14 and TRBJ2-7; TRBD1 matches at 8 bases. In germline, CDR1 is SGHDN, CDR2 FVKESK. V trimming: 3 bases; J trimming: 2 bases; junction bases outside the gene matches: 3. The CDR3 length is 14 residues. The CDR3 here is CASSQWTGPYEQYF. DNA of the CDR3: TGTGCCAGCAGCCAGTGGACAGGGCCCTACGAGCAGTACTTC. Filled out from reference TRBV14 and TRBJ2-7, the complete variable domain reads EAGVTQFPSHSVIEKGQTVTLRCDPISGHDNLYWYRRVMGKEIKFLLHFVKESKQDESGMPNNRFLAERTGGTYSTLKVQPAELEDSGVYFCASSQWTGPYEQYFGPGTRLTVT.

This clonotype was found once. The chain recombines TRBV19 with TRBJ2-1, with 9 bases that match TRBD2. The germline CDR1 and CDR2 sequences are LNHDA and SQIVND (reference sequence). The CDR3 is made up of 16 amino acids. With 0 bases clipped from V and 6 bases from J, the junction kept 6 bases outside the gene matches. CDR3 sequence: CASSIESRGGSNEQFF. As DNA, the CDR3 is TGTGCCAGTAGTATAGAGTCGCGGGGGGGCTCCAATGAGCAGTTCTTC.

The table lists this clonotype with a few counts. V is TRBV24-1 and J is TRBJ2-2, with D hard to call. This CDR3 comprises 13 residues. Germline-derived CDR1 and CDR2 are KGHDR and SFDVKD. V was pared by 1 base and J by 7 bases, with 6 bases between. The chain's CDR3 is CATSDLVSGELFF. The DNA for the CDR3 is TGTGCCACCAGTGATTTAGTGAGCGGGGAGCTGTTTTTT.

This clonotype was observed a few times. The chain links TRBV21-1 to TRBJ2-1. TRBV21-1 is given as a pseudogene. The CDR3 totals 19 residues. The CDR3 nucleotides are TGTGCCATCTTGCAGCAAAGGGTCCAGGATTCCTTCTCCTACAATGAGCAGTTCTTC. This encodes CAILQQRVQDSFSYNEQFF.

The genes are TRBV3-1 and TRBJ2-1; possible D gene TRBD2, 7 bases. From germline, CDR1 is LGHDT and CDR2 YNNKEL (reference sequence). This CDR3 contains 16 residues. V was pared by 11 bases and J by 5 bases, with 25 bases between. The CDR3: CACSKQVGGRNNEQFF. As DNA, the CDR3 is TGTGCCTGCTCCAAACAGGTGGGGGGGCGAAACAATGAGCAGTTCTTC.

This clonotype was counted only a few times. The chain recombines TRBV5-5 with TRBJ1-1; D remains ambiguous. The V gene lost 2 bases and the J gene lost 4 bases, with 15 bases spanning the gap. The germline V gene encodes CDR1 SGHKS and CDR2 YYEKEE (reference sequence). This CDR3 has 15 amino acids. The CDR3 loop is CASSFRPPEATEAFF. The CDR3 nucleotides read TGTGCCAGCAGCTTTCGTCCCCCCGAAGCCACTGAAGCTTTCTTT.

The chain couples TRBV2 to TRBJ2-7, with D tentatively TRBD2 (5 bases). CDR1 is SNHLY and CDR2 is FYNNEI in the germline V gene. This CDR3 is 13 amino acids long. V dropped 7 bases and J dropped 5 bases, with 15 bases sitting between them. The CDR3 spells CASTERKRHEQYF. The CDR3 DNA sequence: TGTGCCAGCACTGAGCGGAAGAGGCACGAGCAGTACTTC.

This clonotype was counted a few times. CDR3 nucleotide sequence: TGTGCCAGCAGCTTTAAGCTAGCGGGGGTAAGAGATACGCAGTATTTT. Protein product: CASSFKLAGVRDTQYF. V usage is TRBV7-2 and J usage is TRBJ2-3, with 10 bases matching TRBD2. The V segment lost 3 bases and the J segment 5 bases; nucleotides outside the gene matches: 8. This CDR3 has 16 amino acids. The germline V gene has CDR1 SGHTA and CDR2 FQGNSA.

This clonotype was found a few times. The V gene is TRBV3-1, the J gene TRBJ1-5, with D perhaps TRBD1 (5 bases). CDR1 is LGHDT, CDR2 YNNKEL, per germline (reference sequence). The CDR3 sequence is 16 residues long. Between the trimmed V and J ends, which lost 2 bases and 3 bases, there was a span of 14 bases. CDR3 sequence (DNA): TGTGCCAGCAGCCAACGAGGGGCCGGAACCAATCAGCCCCAGCATTTT. Translated: CASSQRGAGTNQPQHF.